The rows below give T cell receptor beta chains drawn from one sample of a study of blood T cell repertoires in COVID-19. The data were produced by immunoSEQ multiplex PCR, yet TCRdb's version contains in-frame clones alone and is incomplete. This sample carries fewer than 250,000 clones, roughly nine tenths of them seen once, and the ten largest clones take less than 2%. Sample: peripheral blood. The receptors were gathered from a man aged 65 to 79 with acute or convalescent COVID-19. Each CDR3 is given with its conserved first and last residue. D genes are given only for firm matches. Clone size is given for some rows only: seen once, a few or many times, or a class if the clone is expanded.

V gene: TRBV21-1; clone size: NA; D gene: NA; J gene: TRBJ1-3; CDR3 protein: CASLPAGCSGNTIYF; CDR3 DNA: TGTGCCAGCCTCCCGGCAGGTTGTTCTGGAAACACCATATATTTT
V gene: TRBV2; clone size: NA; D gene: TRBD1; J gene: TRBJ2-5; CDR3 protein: CASRQGQETQYF; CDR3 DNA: TGTGCCAGCCGACAGGGCCAAGAGACCCAGTACTTC
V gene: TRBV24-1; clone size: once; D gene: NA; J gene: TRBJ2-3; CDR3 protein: CATRDPLGDTQYF; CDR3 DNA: TGTGCCACCAGGGACCCACTAGGGGATACGCAGTATTTT
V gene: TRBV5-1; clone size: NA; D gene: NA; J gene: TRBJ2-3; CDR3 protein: CASSLASSGLRTDTQYF; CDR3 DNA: TGCGCCAGCAGCTTGGCCTCTTCGGGATTACGCACAGATACGCAGTATTTT
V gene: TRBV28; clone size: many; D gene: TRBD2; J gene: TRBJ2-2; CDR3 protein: CASSFAGLAGNTGELFF; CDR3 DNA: TGTGCCAGCAGTTTCGCGGGACTAGCGGGGAACACCGGGGAGCTGTTTTTT
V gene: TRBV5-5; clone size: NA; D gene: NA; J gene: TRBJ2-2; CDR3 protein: CASSKSGTTNTGELFF; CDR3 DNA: TGTGCCAGCAGCAAATCCGGGACAACGAACACCGGGGAGCTGTTTTTT
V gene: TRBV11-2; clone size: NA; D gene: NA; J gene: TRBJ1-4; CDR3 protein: CASSSGVAEKLFF; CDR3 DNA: TGTGCCAGCAGCTCCGGTGTAGCCGAAAAACTGTTTTTT
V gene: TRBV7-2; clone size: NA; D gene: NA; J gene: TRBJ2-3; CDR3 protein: CASSLMGLSTDTQYF; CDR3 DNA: TGTGCCAGCAGCTTAATGGGACTGAGCACAGATACGCAGTATTTT
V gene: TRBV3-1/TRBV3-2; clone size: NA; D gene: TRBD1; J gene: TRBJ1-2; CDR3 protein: CASSQLSREGASGYTF; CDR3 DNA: TGTGCCAGCAGCCAACTCTCCCGGGAGGGGGCGAGTGGCTACACCTTC
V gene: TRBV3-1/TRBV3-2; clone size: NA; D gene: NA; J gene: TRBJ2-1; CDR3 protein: CASSQRGAGKNEQFF; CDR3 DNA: TGTGCCAGCAGCCAACGGGGGGCGGGTAAAAATGAGCAGTTCTTC
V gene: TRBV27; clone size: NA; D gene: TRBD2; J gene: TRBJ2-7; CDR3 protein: CASSPGLADSYEQYF; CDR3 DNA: TGTGCCAGCAGTCCGGGACTAGCAGACTCCTACGAGCAGTACTTC